The rows below give T cell receptor beta chains drawn from one sample of a study of cytomegalovirus exposure and HLA in healthy donors. The repertoire was sequenced with immunoSEQ multiplex PCR; TCRdb's copy has only in-frame clones and lacks some. This table holds some 150,000 clones, approximately 80% found once. The source material was PBMCs. The receptors stem from a woman in her 30s in good health and CMV-seropositive. CDR3s include the opening cysteine and the closing phenylalanine or tryptophan. Each record gives: D gene, V gene, clone size, CDR3 length, J gene, CDR3 protein, CDR3 DNA. A D gene is named only where the DNA matches it firmly. Where a row states a size, it is once, few, many or the class of an expanded clone; other rows omit it.

D gene: .; V gene: TRBV23-1; clone size: .; CDR3 length: 17; J gene: TRBJ2-3; CDR3 protein: CASSQSGPDTPTDTQYF; CDR3 DNA: TGCGCCAGCAGTCAATCGGGTCCTGACACACCCACAGATACGCAGTATTTT
D gene: TRBD1; V gene: TRBV25-1; clone size: .; CDR3 length: 14; J gene: TRBJ1-5; CDR3 protein: CASSNRGANQPQHF; CDR3 DNA: TGTGCCAGCAGCAACAGGGGGGCGAATCAGCCCCAGCATTTT
D gene: .; V gene: TRBV11-1; clone size: .; CDR3 length: 11; J gene: TRBJ1-1; CDR3 protein: CASSLYTEAFF; CDR3 DNA: TGTGCCAGCAGCCTTTACACTGAAGCTTTCTTT
D gene: .; V gene: TRBV28; clone size: .; CDR3 length: 15; J gene: TRBJ1-6; CDR3 protein: CASALFRVYNSPLHF; CDR3 DNA: TGTGCCAGCGCCTTGTTCAGGGTGTATAATTCACCCCTCCACTTT
D gene: TRBD1; V gene: TRBV5-5; clone size: .; CDR3 length: 14; J gene: TRBJ1-4; CDR3 protein: CASSPRTGHEKLFF; CDR3 DNA: TGTGCCAGCAGCCCACGGACAGGGCATGAAAAACTGTTTTTT
D gene: .; V gene: TRBV29-1; clone size: .; CDR3 length: 16; J gene: TRBJ2-7; CDR3 protein: CSVETGYRLGSYEQYF; CDR3 DNA: TGCAGCGTTGAGACAGGCTATCGTCTGGGATCCTACGAGCAGTACTTC
D gene: .; V gene: TRBV5-4; clone size: .; CDR3 length: 14; J gene: TRBJ2-2; CDR3 protein: CASGRQGNTGELFF; CDR3 DNA: TGTGCCTCAGGCCGCCAAGGGAACACCGGGGAGCTGTTTTTT
D gene: TRBD1; V gene: TRBV6-5; clone size: .; CDR3 length: 15; J gene: TRBJ1-2; CDR3 protein: CASSRLQGAVVGYTF; CDR3 DNA: TGTGCCAGCAGTAGACTACAGGGGGCCGTAGTTGGCTACACCTTC
D gene: .; V gene: TRBV9; clone size: few; CDR3 length: 15; J gene: TRBJ2-3; CDR3 protein: CASSGRLVSTDTQYF; CDR3 DNA: TGTGCCAGCAGCGGTCGACTAGTCAGCACAGATACGCAGTATTTT
D gene: .; V gene: TRBV28; clone size: .; CDR3 length: 14; J gene: TRBJ1-2; CDR3 protein: CASSSVHYLYGYTF; CDR3 DNA: TGTGCCAGCAGTTCCGTACATTATCTCTATGGCTACACCTTC
D gene: .; V gene: TRBV5-4; clone size: .; CDR3 length: 13; J gene: TRBJ2-2; CDR3 protein: CASSLGQVGELFF; CDR3 DNA: TGTGCCAGCAGCTTGGGGCAAGTCGGGGAGCTGTTTTTT
D gene: TRBD1; V gene: TRBV4-2; clone size: .; CDR3 length: 15; J gene: TRBJ1-2; CDR3 protein: CASSRGTEPNYGYTF; CDR3 DNA: TGTGCCAGCAGCCGAGGGACAGAACCTAACTATGGCTACACCTTC
D gene: .; V gene: TRBV4-3; clone size: .; CDR3 length: 17; J gene: TRBJ1-3; CDR3 protein: CASSQDSRGNGGNTIYF; CDR3 DNA: TGCGCCAGCAGCCAAGATAGTAGGGGAAACGGGGGAAACACCATATATTTT
D gene: TRBD1; V gene: TRBV10-3; clone size: .; CDR3 length: 16; J gene: TRBJ1-2; CDR3 protein: CAIRLPGQGDNYGYTF; CDR3 DNA: TGTGCCATCAGGCTACCGGGACAGGGGGATAACTATGGCTACACCTTC
D gene: .; V gene: TRBV4-2; clone size: .; CDR3 length: 16; J gene: TRBJ1-5; CDR3 protein: CASSQDVGQQDQPQHF; CDR3 DNA: TGTGCCAGCAGCCAAGATGTCGGACAGCAAGATCAGCCCCAGCATTTT
D gene: .; V gene: TRBV6-5; clone size: .; CDR3 length: 14; J gene: TRBJ1-1; CDR3 protein: CASSYEGVGTEAFF; CDR3 DNA: TGTGCCAGCAGTTACGAGGGGGTTGGGACTGAAGCTTTCTTT
D gene: TRBD2; V gene: TRBV2; clone size: .; CDR3 length: 16; J gene: TRBJ2-5; CDR3 protein: CASSFGPGLAVGTQYF; CDR3 DNA: TGTGCCAGCAGTTTCGGGCCGGGACTAGCGGTGGGGACCCAGTACTTC
D gene: TRBD1; V gene: TRBV7-2; clone size: .; CDR3 length: 15; J gene: TRBJ2-5; CDR3 protein: CASSFQTGGAETQYF; CDR3 DNA: TGTGCCAGCAGCTTCCAGACAGGGGGCGCTGAGACCCAGTACTTC
D gene: .; V gene: TRBV6-5; clone size: .; CDR3 length: 15; J gene: TRBJ2-1; CDR3 protein: CASSYSLVPYNEQFF; CDR3 DNA: TGTGCCAGCAGTTACTCACTAGTGCCTTACAATGAGCAGTTCTTC
D gene: .; V gene: TRBV6-5; clone size: medium-sized; CDR3 length: 14; J gene: TRBJ2-7; CDR3 protein: CASSRRGSLYEQYF; CDR3 DNA: TGTGCCAGCAGCCGGAGAGGCAGCCTCTACGAGCAGTACTTC
D gene: .; V gene: TRBV15; clone size: .; CDR3 length: 15; J gene: TRBJ2-3; CDR3 protein: CATSRDRGVTDTQYF; CDR3 DNA: TGTGCCACCAGCAGAGATCGGGGAGTCACAGATACGCAGTATTTT
D gene: TRBD1; V gene: TRBV7-9; clone size: .; CDR3 length: 18; J gene: TRBJ2-5; CDR3 protein: CASSLRQGLGVAQETQYF; CDR3 DNA: TGTGCCAGCAGCTTAAGACAGGGATTAGGGGTTGCCCAAGAGACCCAGTACTTC
D gene: .; V gene: TRBV7-3; clone size: .; CDR3 length: 13; J gene: TRBJ1-2; CDR3 protein: CASSLTDGRGYTF; CDR3 DNA: TGTGCCAGCAGCTTAACAGATGGGAGAGGCTACACCTTC
D gene: TRBD2; V gene: TRBV7-3; clone size: .; CDR3 length: 15; J gene: TRBJ2-7; CDR3 protein: CASSLILAGLGEQYF; CDR3 DNA: TGTGCCAGCAGCTTGATACTAGCGGGTCTCGGCGAGCAGTACTTC
D gene: .; V gene: TRBV7-2; clone size: .; CDR3 length: 14; J gene: TRBJ2-7; CDR3 protein: CASSLAGGVHEQYF; CDR3 DNA: TGTGCCAGCAGCTTAGCCGGAGGGGTCCACGAGCAGTACTTC
D gene: .; V gene: TRBV18; clone size: once; CDR3 length: 15; J gene: TRBJ2-5; CDR3 protein: CASSSSGPPQETQYF; CDR3 DNA: TGTGCCAGCTCATCCTCGGGTCCGCCCCAAGAGACCCAGTACTTC
D gene: .; V gene: TRBV9; clone size: .; CDR3 length: 13; J gene: TRBJ2-5; CDR3 protein: CASSVGAEETQYF; CDR3 DNA: TGTGCCAGCAGCGTAGGGGCCGAAGAGACCCAGTACTTC
D gene: .; V gene: TRBV19; clone size: .; CDR3 length: 13; J gene: TRBJ1-4; CDR3 protein: CASTRGVGEKLFF; CDR3 DNA: TGTGCCAGTACCCGGGGAGTCGGTGAAAAACTGTTTTTT
D gene: .; V gene: TRBV27; clone size: .; CDR3 length: 17; J gene: TRBJ2-2; CDR3 protein: CASTPFSGFVIAGELFF; CDR3 DNA: TGTGCCAGCACCCCTTTTTCAGGGTTTGTGATCGCCGGGGAGCTGTTTTTT
D gene: TRBD1; V gene: TRBV13; clone size: few; CDR3 length: 16; J gene: TRBJ1-1; CDR3 protein: CASSEPGQGRNTEAFF; CDR3 DNA: TGTGCCAGCTCCGAACCGGGACAGGGGAGGAACACTGAAGCTTTCTTT